This is a list of T cell receptor beta chains from one sample in a study of blood T cell repertoires in COVID-19. Clones were sequenced by immunoSEQ multiplex PCR, and TCRdb holds only the in-frame ones, with some missing. The table lists about 250,000 clones, 70% to 90% of them singletons. The specimen was PBMCs or T cells enriched from blood (not recorded which). The receptors here all came from a young man who had recovered from COVID-19. The CDR3 runs from the conserved cysteine through the conserved F or W. D genes are given only for firm matches. Clone size is not always given. Where it is, it says once, few, many or a class for expanded clones.

14	TRBD1	TRBV5-4	NA	TRBJ2-1	CASSDWTGYNEQFF	TGTGCCAGCAGCGATTGGACAGGGTACAATGAGCAGTTCTTC
10	NA	TRBV2	NA	TRBJ2-1	CASSELEQFF	TGTGCCAGCAGTGAACTAGAGCAGTTCTTC
15	TRBD1	TRBV2	NA	TRBJ1-4	CASQGQTATNEKLFF	TGTGCCAGCCAGGGACAGACTGCAACTAATGAAAAACTGTTTTTT
15	NA	TRBV7-9	NA	TRBJ1-3	CASSGRGISGNTIYF	TGTGCCAGCAGCGGCAGGGGCATCTCTGGAAACACCATATATTTT
15	NA	TRBV7-9	NA	TRBJ1-3	CASSLDGDLGNTIYF	TGTGCCAGCAGCTTAGACGGGGATCTTGGAAACACCATATATTTT
15	NA	TRBV30	NA	TRBJ1-4	CAWSQGLAPNEKLFF	TGTGCCTGGAGTCAAGGACTGGCCCCTAATGAAAAACTGTTTTTT
14	NA	TRBV7-9	NA	TRBJ2-2	CATLGGPNTGELFF	TGTGCCACCCTCGGTGGGCCGAACACCGGGGAGCTGTTTTTT
15	NA	TRBV5-1	NA	TRBJ1-1	CASSQWPERGTEAFF	TGCGCCAGCAGCCAATGGCCCGAACGGGGCACTGAAGCTTTCTTT
13	NA	TRBV7-9	NA	TRBJ1-2	CASSLEGNYGYTF	TGTGCCAGCAGCTTAGAGGGGAACTATGGCTACACCTTC
13	TRBD1	TRBV10-3	NA	TRBJ2-7	CAISESAGTGQYF	TGTGCCATCAGTGAGTCCGCAGGGACAGGGCAGTACTTC
15	TRBD1	TRBV2	NA	TRBJ2-1	CASSDTTGPYNEQFF	TGTGCCAGCAGTGACACGACAGGGCCCTACAATGAGCAGTTCTTC
16	TRBD1	TRBV23-1	NA	TRBJ1-5	CASSPRDRGLNQPQHF	TGCGCCAGCAGTCCCCGAGACAGGGGGCTCAATCAGCCCCAGCATTTT
18	NA	TRBV18	NA	TRBJ2-6	CASSPPSRSLSGANVLTF	TGTGCCAGCTCACCACCGTCCCGGTCCCTTTCTGGGGCCAACGTCCTGACTTTC
13	NA	TRBV6-5	NA	TRBJ1-2	CASSPVWGRGYTF	TGTGCCAGCAGCCCCGTATGGGGGAGGGGCTACACCTTC
12	NA	TRBV9	once	TRBJ2-2	CASSLNTGELFF	TGTGCCAGCAGCCTGAACACCGGGGAGCTGTTTTTT
17	TRBD2	TRBV28	NA	TRBJ2-1	CASSTAGAGEHYNEQFF	TGTGCCAGCAGTACCGCCGGCGCGGGAGAACACTACAATGAGCAGTTCTTC
17	TRBD2	TRBV3-1/TRBV3-2	NA	TRBJ2-5	CASSPGTSGRWDETQYF	TGTGCCAGCAGCCCCGGGACTAGCGGGAGGTGGGACGAGACCCAGTACTTC
13	NA	TRBV7-8	once	TRBJ2-5	CASSDSFSAGQYF	TGTGCCAGCAGCGATAGCTTTTCCGCGGGCCAGTACTTC
16	TRBD1	TRBV4-2	NA	TRBJ1-5	CASSQGQGDSNQPQHF	TGTGCCAGCAGCCAGGGACAGGGGGATAGCAATCAGCCCCAGCATTTT
13	NA	TRBV12-3/TRBV12-4	NA	TRBJ2-2	CASSYQNTGELFF	TGTGCCAGCAGTTATCAGAACACCGGGGAGCTGTTTTTT
13	TRBD1	TRBV12-3/TRBV12-4	few	TRBJ2-7	CASSLDRDYEQYF	TGTGCCAGCAGTTTGGACAGGGACTACGAGCAGTACTTC
13	TRBD2	TRBV3-1/TRBV3-2	NA	TRBJ2-2	CASSQAGEWKLFF	TGTGCCAGCAGCCAGGCGGGAGAGTGGAAGCTGTTTTTT
17	NA	TRBV4-1	NA	TRBJ2-1	CASSQDGAGLHLNEQFF	TGCGCCAGCAGCCAAGATGGGGCAGGGCTTCATTTGAATGAGCAGTTCTTC
14	NA	TRBV5-4	NA	TRBJ1-1	CASSLEGVGTEAFF	TGTGCCAGCAGCTTGGAGGGAGTAGGGACTGAAGCTTTCTTT
15	NA	TRBV10-3	NA	TRBJ2-7	CAIRGTSTGFYEQYF	TGTGCCATCAGGGGAACCTCGACGGGGTTTTACGAGCAGTACTTC
15	NA	TRBV28	NA	TRBJ1-1	CASSLQGPWDTEAFF	TGTGCCAGCAGTTTGCAGGGCCCATGGGACACTGAAGCTTTCTTT
15	NA	TRBV12-5	NA	TRBJ1-2	CASGLDIKANYGYTF	TGTGCTAGTGGCCTCGACATCAAGGCTAACTATGGCTACACCTTC
17	TRBD2	TRBV4-2	NA	TRBJ2-1	CASSQGSRTSGTNEQFF	TGTGCCAGCAGCCAAGGTTCCCGGACTAGCGGGACCAATGAGCAGTTCTTC
13	TRBD2	TRBV5-6	NA	TRBJ2-5	CASNGLGEETQYF	TGTGCCAGCAACGGACTAGGGGAAGAGACCCAGTACTTC
18	TRBD1	TRBV16	once	TRBJ1-4	CASSQTGTGFSANEKLFF	TGTGCCAGCAGCCAAACCGGGACAGGGTTCTCTGCTAATGAAAAACTGTTTTTT
15	NA	TRBV5-1	NA	TRBJ1-1	CASSPAPGWDTEAFF	TGCGCCAGCAGCCCAGCTCCGGGTTGGGACACTGAAGCTTTCTTT
14	NA	TRBV9	NA	TRBJ2-3	CASSTRTSTDTQYF	TGTGCCAGCAGCACACGCACAAGCACAGATACGCAGTATTTT
16	TRBD1	TRBV11-3	NA	TRBJ1-2	CASSLRGGQGHDGYTF	TGTGCCAGCAGCTTGAGAGGAGGACAGGGGCATGATGGCTACACCTTC
13	NA	TRBV6-5	NA	TRBJ1-2	CATVDRDNYGYTF	TGTGCCACCGTGGACAGAGATAACTATGGCTACACCTTC
12	TRBD1	TRBV30	NA	TRBJ1-1	CAWRTGGTEAFF	TGTGCCTGGAGGACAGGGGGCACTGAAGCTTTCTTT
13	NA	TRBV5-1	NA	TRBJ2-7	CASSPFGAYEQYF	TGCGCCAGCAGTCCCTTCGGGGCCTACGAGCAGTACTTC
15	NA	TRBV27	NA	TRBJ1-5	CASSPGDYSNQPQHF	TGTGCCAGCAGTCCCGGAGATTATAGCAATCAGCCCCAGCATTTT